The clone carrying this T cell receptor (beta chain) was seen many times. Its specificity is unknown. Its ends do not fully match the called genes, so a read error is possible. TCRdb processed the RT-PCR reads anew with MiXCR; each CDR3 protein has one entry. The sample shows hundreds of thousands of distinct CDR3 sequences, approximately 13% of them seen only once. This specimen comes from a study of response to subunit inactivated influenza vaccine. Study-wide results and caveats: After each seasonal influenza vaccination, few new T cells are recruited, the authors suggested.

Germline V CDR1 and CDR2: SGHRS, YFSETQ. The CDR3 extends over 15 amino acids. The clonotype comes from a middle-aged man who received an inactivated influenza vaccine. This specimen was PBMCs from blood, taken around seven weeks after vaccination. This chain uses TRBV5-1 with TRBJ2-6; D is tentatively TRBD1 or TRBD2 (5 bases each). CDR3 in DNA: TGTGCCAGCAGTTCGCAGGGAGCTGGGGCCAACGTCCTGACTTTC. This translates into CASSSQGAGANVLTF.